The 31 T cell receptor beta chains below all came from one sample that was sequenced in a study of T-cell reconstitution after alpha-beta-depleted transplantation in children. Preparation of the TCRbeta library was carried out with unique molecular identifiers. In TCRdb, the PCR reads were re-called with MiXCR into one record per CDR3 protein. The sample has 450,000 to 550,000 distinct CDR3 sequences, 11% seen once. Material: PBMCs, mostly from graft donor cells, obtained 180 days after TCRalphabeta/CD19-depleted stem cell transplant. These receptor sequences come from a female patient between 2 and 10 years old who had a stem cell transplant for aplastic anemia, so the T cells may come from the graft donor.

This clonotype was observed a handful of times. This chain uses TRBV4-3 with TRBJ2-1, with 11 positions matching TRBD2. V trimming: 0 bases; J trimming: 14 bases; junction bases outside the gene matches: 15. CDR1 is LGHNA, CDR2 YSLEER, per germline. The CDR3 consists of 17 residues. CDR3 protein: CASSQDSTGTSGGEEFF. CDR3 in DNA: TGCGCCAGCAGCCAAGACTCCACCGGGACTAGCGGAGGAGAGGAGTTCTTC.

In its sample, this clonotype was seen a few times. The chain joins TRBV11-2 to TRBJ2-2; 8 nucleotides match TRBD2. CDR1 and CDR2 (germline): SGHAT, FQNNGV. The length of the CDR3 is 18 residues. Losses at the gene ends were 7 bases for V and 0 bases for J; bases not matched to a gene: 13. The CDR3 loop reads CASIPRVLAGTNTGELFF. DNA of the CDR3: TGTGCCAGCATACCAAGGGTGCTAGCGGGTACGAACACCGGGGAGCTGTTTTTT.

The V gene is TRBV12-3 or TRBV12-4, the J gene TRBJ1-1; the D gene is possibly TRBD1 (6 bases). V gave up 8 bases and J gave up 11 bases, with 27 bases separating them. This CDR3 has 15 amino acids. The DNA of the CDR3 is TGTGCCAGCGGGTCGGACAGACAGGTTGACTTTGGCGCTTTCTTT. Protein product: CASGSDRQVDFGAFF.

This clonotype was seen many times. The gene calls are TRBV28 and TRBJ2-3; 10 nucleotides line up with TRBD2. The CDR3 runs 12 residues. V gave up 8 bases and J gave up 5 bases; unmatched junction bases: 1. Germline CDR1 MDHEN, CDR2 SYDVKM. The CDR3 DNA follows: TGTGCCAGCTTAGCGGGAGGAGATACGCAGTATTTT. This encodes CASLAGGDTQYF.

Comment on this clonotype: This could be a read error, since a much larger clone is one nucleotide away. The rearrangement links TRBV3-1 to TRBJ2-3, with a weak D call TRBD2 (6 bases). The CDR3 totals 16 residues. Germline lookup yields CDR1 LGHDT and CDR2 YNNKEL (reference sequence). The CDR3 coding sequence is TGTGCCTGCAGTTTAGATACTAGCAGCAGCACAGATACGCAGTATTTT. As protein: CACSLDTSSSTDTQYF.

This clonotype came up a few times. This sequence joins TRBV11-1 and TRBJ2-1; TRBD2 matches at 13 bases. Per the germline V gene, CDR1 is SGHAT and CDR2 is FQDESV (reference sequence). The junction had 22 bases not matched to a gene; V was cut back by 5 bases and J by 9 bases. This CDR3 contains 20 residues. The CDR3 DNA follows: TGTGCCAGCAGCCGACATGGCGCACTAGCGGGAGGGCCACATATCAGTGAGCAGTTCTTC. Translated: CASSRHGALAGGPHISEQFF.

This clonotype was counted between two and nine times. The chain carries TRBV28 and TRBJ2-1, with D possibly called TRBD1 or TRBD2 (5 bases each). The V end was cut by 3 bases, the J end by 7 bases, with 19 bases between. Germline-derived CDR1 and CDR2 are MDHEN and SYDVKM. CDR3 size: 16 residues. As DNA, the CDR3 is TGTGCCAGCAGTTTCCCCCGGGGCCGATGGACGAATGAGCAGTTCTTC. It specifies CASSFPRGRWTNEQFF.

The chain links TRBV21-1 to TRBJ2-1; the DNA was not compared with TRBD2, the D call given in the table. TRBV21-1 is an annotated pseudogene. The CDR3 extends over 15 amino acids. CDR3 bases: TGTGCCAGCAGCAAAGTGGGCCAGCGGGGTGATGAGCAGTTCTTC. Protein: CASSKVGQRGDEQFF.

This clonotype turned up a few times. CDR3 in amino acids: CSAIHSGAGETQYF. The CDR3 coding sequence is TGCAGTGCTATCCATTCCGGGGCTGGGGAGACCCAGTACTTC. This sequence joins TRBV20-1 and TRBJ2-5, with D perhaps matching TRBD1 or TRBD2 (5 bases each). V gave up 4 bases and J gave up 5 bases, with 17 bases separating them. The CDR3 runs 14 residues. Per germline, CDR1 DFQATT and CDR2 SNEGSKA (reference sequence).

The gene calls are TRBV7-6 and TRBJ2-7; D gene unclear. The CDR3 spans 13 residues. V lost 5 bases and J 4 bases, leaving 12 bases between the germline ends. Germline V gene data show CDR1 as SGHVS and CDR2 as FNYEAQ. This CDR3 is CASSPNLGYEQYF. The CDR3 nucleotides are TGTGCCAGCAGCCCAAATTTAGGATACGAGCAGTACTTC.

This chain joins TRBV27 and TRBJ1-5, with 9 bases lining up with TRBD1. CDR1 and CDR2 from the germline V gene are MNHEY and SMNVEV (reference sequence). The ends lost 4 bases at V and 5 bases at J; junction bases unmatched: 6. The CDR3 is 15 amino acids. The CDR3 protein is CASSYTGGWDQPQHF. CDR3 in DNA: TGTGCCAGCAGTTATACAGGGGGCTGGGATCAGCCCCAGCATTTT.

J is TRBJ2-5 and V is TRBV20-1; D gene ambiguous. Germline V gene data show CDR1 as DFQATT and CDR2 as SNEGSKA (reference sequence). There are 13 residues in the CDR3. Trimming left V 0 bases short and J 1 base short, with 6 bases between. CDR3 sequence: CSARELGQETQYF. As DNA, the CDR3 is TGCAGTGCTAGAGAGCTAGGCCAAGAGACCCAGTACTTC.

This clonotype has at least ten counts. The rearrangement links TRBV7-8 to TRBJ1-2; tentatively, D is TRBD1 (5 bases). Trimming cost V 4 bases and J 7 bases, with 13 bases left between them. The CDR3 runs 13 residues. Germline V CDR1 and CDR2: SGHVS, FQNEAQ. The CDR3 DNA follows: TGTGCCAGCAGCTCCGGGACCTTGGCTGGCTACACCTTC. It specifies CASSSGTLAGYTF.

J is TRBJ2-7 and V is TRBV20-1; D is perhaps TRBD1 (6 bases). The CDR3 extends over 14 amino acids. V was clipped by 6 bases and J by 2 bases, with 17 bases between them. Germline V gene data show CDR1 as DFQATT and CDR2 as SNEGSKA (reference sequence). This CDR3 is CSATDRSLTYEQYF. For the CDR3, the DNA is TGCAGTGCAACCGACAGGTCCCTTACCTACGAGCAGTACTTC.

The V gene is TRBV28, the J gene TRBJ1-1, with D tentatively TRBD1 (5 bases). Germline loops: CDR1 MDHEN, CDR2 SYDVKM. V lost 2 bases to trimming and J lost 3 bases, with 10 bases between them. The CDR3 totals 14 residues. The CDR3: CASSLPRVDTEAFF. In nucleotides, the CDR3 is TGTGCCAGCAGTTTACCCAGGGTGGACACTGAAGCTTTCTTT.

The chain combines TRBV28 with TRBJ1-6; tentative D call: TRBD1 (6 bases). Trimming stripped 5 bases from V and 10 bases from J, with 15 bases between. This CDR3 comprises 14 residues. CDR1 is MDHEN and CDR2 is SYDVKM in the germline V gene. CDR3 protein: CASSTRGFGSPLHF. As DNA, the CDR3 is TGTGCCAGCAGTACCAGGGGTTTCGGGTCACCCCTCCACTTT.

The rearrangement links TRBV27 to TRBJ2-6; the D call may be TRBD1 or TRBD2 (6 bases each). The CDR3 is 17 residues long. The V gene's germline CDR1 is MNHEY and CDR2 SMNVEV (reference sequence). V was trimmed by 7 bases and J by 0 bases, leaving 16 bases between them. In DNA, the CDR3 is TGTGCCAGCACCTTCGGAGGGGGGTTCTCTGGGGCCAACGTCCTGACTTTC. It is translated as CASTFGGGFSGANVLTF.

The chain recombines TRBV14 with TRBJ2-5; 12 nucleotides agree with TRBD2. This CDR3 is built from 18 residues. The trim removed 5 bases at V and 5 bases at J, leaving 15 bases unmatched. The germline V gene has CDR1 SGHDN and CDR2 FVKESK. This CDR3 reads CASSSRLIPGLAGETQYF. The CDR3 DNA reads TGTGCCAGCAGCTCGCGGCTAATCCCGGGACTAGCGGGCGAGACCCAGTACTTC.

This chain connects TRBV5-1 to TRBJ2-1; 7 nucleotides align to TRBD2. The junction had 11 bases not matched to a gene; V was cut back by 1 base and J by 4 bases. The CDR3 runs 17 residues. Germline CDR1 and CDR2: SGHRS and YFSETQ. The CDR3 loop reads CASSLFVRREIYNEQFF. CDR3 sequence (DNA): TGCGCCAGCAGCTTGTTTGTTAGGCGGGAGATATACAATGAGCAGTTCTTC.

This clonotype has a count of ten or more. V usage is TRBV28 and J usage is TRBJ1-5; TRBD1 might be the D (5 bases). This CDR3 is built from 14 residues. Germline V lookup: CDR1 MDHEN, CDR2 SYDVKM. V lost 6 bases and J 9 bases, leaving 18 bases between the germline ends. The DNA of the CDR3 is TGTGCCAGCAGGACCGGGACGACGGGTCGGCCCCAGCATTTT. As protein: CASRTGTTGRPQHF.

The CDR3 coding sequence is TGTGCCAGCACCCCCAGGGGGGCAGGAGGCTACACCTTC. Protein sequence: CASTPRGAGGYTF. The V call is TRBV12-3 or TRBV12-4, the J call TRBJ1-2, with 7 bases that match TRBD1. CDR3 length: 13 residues. V lost 7 bases, J lost 8 bases, and 10 bases stayed unmatched.

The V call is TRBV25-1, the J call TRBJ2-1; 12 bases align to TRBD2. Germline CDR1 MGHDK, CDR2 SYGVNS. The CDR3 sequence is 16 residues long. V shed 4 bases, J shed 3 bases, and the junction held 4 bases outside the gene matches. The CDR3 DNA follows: TGTGCCAGCAGTGGATGGACTAGCGGGGACTACAATGAGCAGTTCTTC. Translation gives CASSGWTSGDYNEQFF.

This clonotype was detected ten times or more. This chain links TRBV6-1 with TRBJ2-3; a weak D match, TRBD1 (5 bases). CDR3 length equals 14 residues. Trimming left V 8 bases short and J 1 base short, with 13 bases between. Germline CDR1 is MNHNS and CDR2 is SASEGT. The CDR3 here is CASSRVLGTDTQYF. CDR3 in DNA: TGTGCCAGCTCCAGGGTTTTGGGCACAGATACGCAGTATTTT.

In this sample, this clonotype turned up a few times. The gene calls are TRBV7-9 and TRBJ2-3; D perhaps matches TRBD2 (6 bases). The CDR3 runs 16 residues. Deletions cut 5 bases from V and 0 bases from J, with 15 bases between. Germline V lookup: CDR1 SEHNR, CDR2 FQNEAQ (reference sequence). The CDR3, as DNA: TGTGCCAGCAGCCCCCCCTTACGGGAGAGCACAGATACGCAGTATTTT. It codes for CASSPPLRESTDTQYF.

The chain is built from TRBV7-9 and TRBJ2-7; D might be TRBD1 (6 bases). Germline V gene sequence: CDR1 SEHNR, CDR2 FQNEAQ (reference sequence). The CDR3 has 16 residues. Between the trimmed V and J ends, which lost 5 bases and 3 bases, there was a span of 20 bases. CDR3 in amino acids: CASSPFPGDAIYEQYF. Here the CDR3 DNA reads TGTGCCAGCAGCCCATTCCCAGGGGACGCAATCTACGAGCAGTACTTC.

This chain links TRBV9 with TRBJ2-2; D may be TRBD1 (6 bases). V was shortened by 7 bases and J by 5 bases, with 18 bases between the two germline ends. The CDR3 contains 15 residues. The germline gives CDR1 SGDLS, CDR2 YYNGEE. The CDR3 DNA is TGTGCCAGCGCCCCCCCCCAGGGGCCGACCGGGGAGCTGTTTTTT. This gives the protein CASAPPQGPTGELFF.

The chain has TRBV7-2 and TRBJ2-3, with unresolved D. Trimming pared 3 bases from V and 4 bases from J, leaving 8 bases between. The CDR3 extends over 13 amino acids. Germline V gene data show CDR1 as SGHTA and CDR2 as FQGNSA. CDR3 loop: CASSFGRSDTQYF. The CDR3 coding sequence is TGTGCCAGCAGCTTTGGGCGATCAGATACGCAGTATTTT.

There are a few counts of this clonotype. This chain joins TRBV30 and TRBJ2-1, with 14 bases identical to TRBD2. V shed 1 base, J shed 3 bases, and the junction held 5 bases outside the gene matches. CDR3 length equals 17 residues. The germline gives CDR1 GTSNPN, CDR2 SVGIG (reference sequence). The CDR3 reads CAWSGLAGGPLYNEQFF. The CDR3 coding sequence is TGTGCCTGGAGTGGACTAGCGGGAGGGCCGCTCTACAATGAGCAGTTCTTC.

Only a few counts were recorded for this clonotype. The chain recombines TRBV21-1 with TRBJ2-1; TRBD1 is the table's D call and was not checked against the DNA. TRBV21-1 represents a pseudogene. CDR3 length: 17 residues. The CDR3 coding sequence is TGTGCCAGCAGCAAAAGGCAACAGGGGATAGGTATCAATGAGCAGTTCTTC. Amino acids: CASSKRQQGIGINEQFF.

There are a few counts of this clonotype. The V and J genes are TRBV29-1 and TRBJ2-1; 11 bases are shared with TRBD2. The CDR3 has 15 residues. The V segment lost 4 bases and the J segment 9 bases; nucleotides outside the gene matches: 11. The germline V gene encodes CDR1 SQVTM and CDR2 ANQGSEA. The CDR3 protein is CSVVISSGRVGEQFF. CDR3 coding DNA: TGCAGCGTTGTTATTAGTAGCGGGAGGGTTGGTGAGCAGTTCTTC.

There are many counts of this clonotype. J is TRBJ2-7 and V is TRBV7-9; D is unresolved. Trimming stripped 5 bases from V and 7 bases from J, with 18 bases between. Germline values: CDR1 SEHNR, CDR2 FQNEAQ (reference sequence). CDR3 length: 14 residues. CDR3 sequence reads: CASSNSDQYREQYF. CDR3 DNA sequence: TGTGCCAGCAGCAACTCCGACCAGTACCGGGAGCAGTACTTC. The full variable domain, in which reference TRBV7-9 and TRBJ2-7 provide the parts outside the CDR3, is DTGVSQNPRHKITKRGQNVTFRCDPISEHNRLYWYRQTLGQGPEFLTYFQNEAQLEKSRLLSDRFSAERPKGSFSTLEIQRTEQGDSAMYLCASSNSDQYREQYFGPGTRLTVT.